One sample yielded the 28 T cell receptor beta chains listed below, sequenced in a study of blood T cell repertoires in COVID-19. Some clones are missing from TCRdb's copy, which holds only in-frame ones; the method was immunoSEQ multiplex PCR. This repertoire shows under 150,000 clones, roughly 80% found once; its top ten account for roughly 10%. The sequenced sample was peripheral blood. The receptors were sampled from a woman aged 45-60 years with active or convalescent COVID-19.

A few counts support this clone. The V and J genes are TRBV6-4 and TRBJ1-1, with 8 bases aligning to TRBD1. CDR3 length equals 14 residues. Germline CDR1 MRHNA, CDR2 SNTAGT. V lost 6 bases, J lost 6 bases, and 9 bases stayed unmatched. CDR3: CASSQDRDSAEAFF. CDR3 in DNA: TGTGCCAGCAGCCAGGACAGGGATTCAGCTGAAGCTTTCTTT.

The rearrangement links TRBV19 to TRBJ2-1; maybe TRBD1 (6 bases). CDR1 and CDR2 from the germline V gene are LNHDA and SQIVND (reference sequence). The CDR3 consists of 16 residues. Trimming took off 3 bases at V and 0 bases at J, with 12 bases between the two ends. The CDR3: CASSMGAASSYNEQFF. The DNA for the CDR3 is TGTGCCAGTAGTATGGGGGCCGCGAGCTCCTACAATGAGCAGTTCTTC.

The CDR3 is CASSQDLNQPQHF. CDR3 in DNA: TGTGCCAGCAGCCAAGATCTCAATCAGCCCCAGCATTTT. V usage is TRBV3-1 (or the pseudogene TRBV3-2) and J usage is TRBJ1-5; unclear D gene. V gave up 0 bases and J gave up 3 bases, with 3 bases separating them. This CDR3 region has 13 residues. Looked up from germline, CDR1 is LGHDT and CDR2 is YNNKEL (reference sequence).

V is TRBV7-2 and J is TRBJ2-3; 8 nucleotides line up with TRBD2. Per the germline V gene, CDR1 is SGHTA and CDR2 is FQGNSA. V was clipped by 5 bases and J by 4 bases; unmatched bases: 2. This CDR3 region has 13 residues. CDR3 sequence (DNA): TGTGCCAGCAGCAATAGCGGGGCAGATACGCAGTATTTT. Translated: CASSNSGADTQYF.

This sequence joins TRBV30 and TRBJ1-5; 9 bases fit TRBD1. The germline CDR1 and CDR2 sequences are GTSNPN and SVGIG (reference sequence). V shed 4 bases and J 4 bases; nucleotides not matched to a gene: 8. This CDR3 comprises 15 residues. CDR3 coding DNA: TGTGCCTGGACCAGAACAGGGGGCTATAATCAGCCCCAGCATTTT. Its translation: CAWTRTGGYNQPQHF.

This clone came up once. The chain is built from TRBV7-3 and TRBJ2-1, with D perhaps matching TRBD1 (6 bases). The V gene's germline CDR1 is SGHTA and CDR2 FQGTGA. The CDR3 runs 15 residues. The V end lost 0 bases, the J end lost 7 bases, and 13 bases lay between the germline ends. Here the CDR3 reads CASSLTLTGGNEQFF. The CDR3 DNA sequence: TGTGCCAGCAGCTTAACCTTGACAGGTGGAAATGAGCAGTTCTTC.

This rearrangement joins TRBV28 to TRBJ2-7, with 9 bases lining up with TRBD1. The CDR3 has 14 amino acids. The germline V gene has CDR1 MDHEN and CDR2 SYDVKM. With 5 bases clipped from V and 4 bases from J, the junction kept 6 bases outside the gene matches. CDR3 sequence reads: CASSRTGGAYEQYF. The CDR3 DNA follows: TGTGCCAGCAGTCGCACAGGGGGCGCTTACGAGCAGTACTTC.

CDR3 in DNA: TGTGCCAGCAGTGAAGCACCCAGCGTATCACCCCTCCACTTT. This gives the protein CASSEAPSVSPLHF. The chain uses TRBV2 and TRBJ1-6, with D unresolved. This CDR3 is built from 14 residues. V lost 0 bases and J lost 10, with 10 bases in between. Germline CDR1 SNHLY, CDR2 FYNNEI.

The chain is built from TRBV5-6 and TRBJ1-1; possibly TRBD1 for D (5 bases). CDR1 SGHDT and CDR2 YYEEEE come from the germline V gene. Trimming pared 10 bases from V and 3 bases from J, leaving 25 bases between. CDR3 length: 16 amino acids. The CDR3 nucleotides are TGTGCCCCCCCCTGGCGGGGCTTAGGAGTGTACACTGAAGCTTTCTTT. Residues: CAPPWRGLGVYTEAFF.

This rearrangement joins TRBV21-1 to TRBJ1-4; TRBD1 reflects the table's D call only, with no check against the DNA. TRBV21-1 is reported as a pseudogene. The CDR3 loop spans 20 amino acids. CDR3 nucleotide sequence: TGTGCCAGCAGATTCGACAGGAAGAGGTTCAAAGGCAACCCTGCAGAAAAACTGTTTTTT. It codes for CASRFDRKRFKGNPAEKLFF.

The chain links TRBV24-1 to TRBJ2-1, with 7 nucleotides matching TRBD2. The CDR3 loop spans 16 amino acids. Germline V lookup: CDR1 KGHDR, CDR2 SFDVKD. The ends lost 4 bases at V and 4 bases at J; junction bases unmatched: 9. The CDR3 reads CATSDVAGQPYNEQFF. CDR3 coding DNA: TGTGCCACCAGTGACGTAGCGGGCCAGCCTTACAATGAGCAGTTCTTC.

The chain employs TRBV7-9 and TRBJ2-7, with TRBD1 as a possible D gene (5 bases). Germline V gene lookup returns CDR1 SEHNR and CDR2 FQNEAQ (reference sequence). V dropped 4 bases and J dropped 4 bases, with 17 bases sitting between them. The CDR3 runs 15 residues. The CDR3 reads CASSSFSSGIYEQYF. The CDR3 DNA reads as TGTGCCAGCAGCTCCTTTAGCTCAGGGATTTACGAGCAGTACTTC.

The count of this clone is one. Other DNA sequences in this specimen translate into the identical CDR3. The rearrangement uses TRBV7-8 and TRBJ1-5; D is perhaps TRBD1 (5 bases). The germline gives CDR1 SGHVS, CDR2 FQNEAQ. CDR3 length: 13 residues. V shed 1 base and J shed 5 bases, with 6 bases lying between them. In DNA, the CDR3 is TGTGCCAGCAGCTTAGGGGGGGATCAGCCCCAGCATTTT. Translating it yields CASSLGGDQPQHF.

The V gene is TRBV29-1, the J gene TRBJ1-2; D possibly corresponds to TRBD1 (5 bases). CDR3 size: 11 residues. Germline loops: CDR1 SQVTM, CDR2 ANQGSEA. Trimming removed 6 bases at V and 8 bases at J, with 13 bases between. CDR3 DNA sequence: TGCAGCGTCGTTAGGGGATACGGCTACACCTTC. Amino acid sequence: CSVVRGYGYTF.

This chain joins TRBV21-1 and TRBJ2-7; TRBD2 was called by the table and not checked on the DNA. TRBV21-1 is deemed a pseudogene. The CDR3 is made up of 22 amino acids. This CDR3 is CASSKINMTGLAGPGPCYEQYF. In DNA, the CDR3 is TGTGCCAGCAGCAAGATCAACATGACGGGACTAGCGGGACCTGGGCCTTGCTACGAGCAGTACTTC.

The chain recombines TRBV6-5 with TRBJ1-4, with TRBD1 as a possible D gene (6 bases). The ends were cut back, 5 bases at V and 5 bases at J, with 12 bases in the middle. Germline lookup yields CDR1 MNHEY and CDR2 SVGAGI. The CDR3 consists of 14 residues. The CDR3 region is CASSRAGANEKLFF. CDR3 nucleotide sequence: TGTGCCAGCAGTCGCGCGGGGGCGAATGAAAAACTGTTTTTT.

The gene calls are TRBV30 and TRBJ1-6; D unclear. The CDR3 totals 19 residues. Germline CDR1 is GTSNPN and CDR2 is SVGIG (reference sequence). The ends were cut back, 0 bases at V and 0 bases at J, with 18 bases in the middle. The DNA of the CDR3 is TGTGCCTGGAGTGTACCGAGAGAGGGCGCGAGCTCCTATAATTCACCCCTCCACTTT. Residues: CAWSVPREGASSYNSPLHF.

V and J are TRBV5-6 and TRBJ1-2, with unresolved D. V shed 0 bases and J shed 7 bases, with 7 bases lying between them. This CDR3 region has 12 residues. The V gene's germline CDR1 is SGHDT and CDR2 YYEEEE. The CDR3 region is CASSLGGIGYTF. The CDR3, as DNA: TGTGCCAGCAGCTTGGGAGGGATTGGCTACACCTTC.

The chain has TRBV4-2 and TRBJ2-2; 13 bases fit TRBD2. This CDR3 has 19 amino acids. Germline V gene data show CDR1 as LGHNA and CDR2 as YNFKEQ. The trim removed 1 base at V and 5 bases at J, leaving 10 bases unmatched. CDR3 nucleotide sequence: TGTGCCAGCAGCCAAGTCATAGGACTAGCGGGAGTCGAGACCGGGGAGCTGTTTTTT. This sequence encodes CASSQVIGLAGVETGELFF.

This rearrangement joins TRBV11-2 to TRBJ2-2; 8 positions agree with TRBD2. V lost 5 bases, J lost 2 bases, and 13 bases stayed unmatched. The CDR3 spans 18 residues. Germline CDR1 and CDR2: SGHAT and FQNNGV. The CDR3 spells CASSLLPTSGVNTGELFF. The CDR3 DNA follows: TGTGCCAGCAGCCTACTCCCCACTAGCGGAGTTAACACCGGGGAGCTGTTTTTT.

This clone was picked up one time. The chain combines TRBV7-8 with TRBJ2-1; TRBD2 agrees at 13 bases. This CDR3 contains 15 residues. J lost 7 bases, V lost 6 bases, and 6 bases had no gene match. Germline CDR1 is SGHVS and CDR2 is FQNEAQ. DNA of the CDR3: TGTGCCAGCAGACCTCGGACTAGCGGGAGTAATGAGCAGTTCTTC. The encoded protein is CASRPRTSGSNEQFF.

V and J are TRBV19 and TRBJ1-5; the D gene is possibly TRBD1 (5 bases). CDR1 is LNHDA and CDR2 is SQIVND in the germline V gene (reference sequence). Trimming took off 4 bases at V and 4 bases at J, with 14 bases between the two ends. The CDR3 length is 15 residues. Here the CDR3 reads CASSTRVGVNQPQHF. DNA of the CDR3: TGTGCCAGTAGTACCCGGGTAGGGGTGAATCAGCCCCAGCATTTT.

This clone has only a few counts. The chain joins TRBV6-5 to TRBJ2-3; 8 bases agree with TRBD2. This CDR3 has 15 residues. The ends lost 2 bases at V and 3 bases at J; junction bases unmatched: 4. CDR1 MNHEY and CDR2 SVGAGI come from the germline V gene. The CDR3 DNA is TGTGCCAGCAGTTACGGCGGGGGGAGGACAGATACGCAGTATTTT. It codes for CASSYGGGRTDTQYF.

This chain uses TRBV5-6 with TRBJ2-5, with TRBD2 identical over 8 bases. This CDR3 has 14 residues. Germline loops: CDR1 SGHDT, CDR2 YYEEEE. The ends lost 4 bases at V and 1 base at J; junction bases unmatched: 3. CDR3 residues: CASSVTSGQETQYF. The DNA of the CDR3 is TGTGCCAGCAGCGTAACTAGCGGCCAAGAGACCCAGTACTTC.

The V call is TRBV5-4, the J call TRBJ1-4; D is unresolved. V gave up 1 base and J gave up 6 bases, with 13 bases separating them. From germline, CDR1 is SGHNT and CDR2 YYREEE (reference sequence). The length of the CDR3 is 15 residues. CDR3 amino acids: CASSLKEAGDEKLFF. As DNA, the CDR3 is TGTGCCAGCAGCTTGAAGGAGGCTGGGGATGAAAAACTGTTTTTT.

V usage is TRBV6-2 or TRBV6-3 and J usage is TRBJ1-5; TRBD1 aligns across 9 bases. The CDR3 extends over 15 amino acids. CDR1 and CDR2 from the germline V gene are MNHEY and SVGEGT. V dropped 5 bases and J dropped 6; count of bases not matched to a gene: 8. CDR3 DNA sequence: TGTGCCAGCAGTCGCCCGGGACAGGGCGGTCAGCCCCAGCATTTT. Protein: CASSRPGQGGQPQHF.

This chain links TRBV7-8 with TRBJ1-6; 7 nucleotides agree with TRBD1. The CDR3 has 14 amino acids. V was pared by 6 bases and J by 7 bases, with 6 bases of the junction left unmatched. The germline V gene encodes CDR1 SGHVS and CDR2 FQNEAQ. The DNA for the CDR3 is TGTGCCAGCAGTCTCCGGGACAGAAATTCACCCCTCCACTTT. It codes for CASSLRDRNSPLHF.

This clone was detected only once. The J gene is TRBJ1-5, the V gene TRBV27, with D tentatively TRBD1 (5 bases). Trimming took 0 bases from V and 7 from J, leaving 10 bases between them. Germline CDR1 MNHEY, CDR2 SMNVEV (reference sequence). The CDR3 runs to 14 residues. CDR3 nucleotide sequence: TGTGCCAGCAGTTTATCGGCAGGGATCCAGCCCCAGCATTTT. It specifies CASSLSAGIQPQHF.